This T cell receptor beta chain was found in a study of blood T cell repertoires in COVID-19. For the study at large: PBMCs, B-cell-depleted T cells, or T cells provided the cDNA or gDNA that made up the material.

Only in-frame clones appear in the TCRdb table, and some are missing; sequencing was by immunoSEQ multiplex PCR. The sample consists of around 250,000 clones, 80% to 85% of them appearing once. This clone was observed a few times. The CDR3 spans 13 residues. Germline V CDR1 and CDR2: MDHEN, SYDVKM. Trimming took off 5 bases at V and 4 bases at J, with 11 bases between the two ends. The receptor was derived from a woman aged 18-35 years with acute or convalescent COVID-19. The chain carries TRBV28 and TRBJ1-1, with D uncertain. The material sequenced was peripheral blood. The CDR3 DNA reads TGTGCCAGCAGTGAGGTTGCGGTCACTGAAGCTTTCTTT. The encoded protein is CASSEVAVTEAFF.